In this sample, the clone carrying this T cell receptor beta chain turned up a few times. Molecular barcoding with unique molecular identifiers was used for the TCRbeta library. TCRdb called the PCR reads again in MiXCR, with one record for every CDR3 protein. This sample has about 540,000 distinct CDR3 sequences; 15% to 20% occur once, and the top ten carry about 3.1%. This specimen comes from a study of T-cell reconstitution after alpha-beta-depleted transplantation in children. The CDR3 is 15 residues long. In germline, CDR1 is SGHTA, CDR2 FQGTGA. Losses at the gene ends were 1 base for V and 5 bases for J; bases not matched to a gene: 3.

This rearrangement joins TRBV7-3 to TRBJ2-1, with 9 bases aligning to TRBD2. This specimen was PBMCs from the stem cell graft donor, taken from the stem cell graft. The sequence was obtained from a human donor who donated a stem cell graft to a child with acute lymphoblastic leukemia. CDR3 loop: CASSLMAGGNNEQFF. The CDR3 nucleotides read TGTGCCAGCAGCTTAATGGCGGGAGGGAACAATGAGCAGTTCTTC.